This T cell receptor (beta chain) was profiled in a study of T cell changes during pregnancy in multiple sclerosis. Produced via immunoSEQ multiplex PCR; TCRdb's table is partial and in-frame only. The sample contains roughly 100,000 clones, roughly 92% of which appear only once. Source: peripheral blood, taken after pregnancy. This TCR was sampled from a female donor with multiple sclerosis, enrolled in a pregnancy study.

CDR3 residues: CASSLAGGGGREQFF. The DNA of the CDR3 is TGCGCCAGCAGCTTGGCCGGGGGGGGAGGGCGTGAGCAGTTCTTC. J is TRBJ2-1 and V is TRBV5-1; 8 bases are shared with TRBD2. The CDR3 is made up of 15 amino acids. V gave up 0 bases and J gave up 9 bases; unmatched junction bases: 8. Germline lookup yields CDR1 SGHRS and CDR2 YFSETQ.